Shown below are 19 T cell receptor beta chains from a single sample sequenced in a study of blood T cell repertoires in COVID-19. Clones were sequenced by immunoSEQ multiplex PCR, and TCRdb holds only the in-frame ones, with some missing. Here the sample spans about 290,000 clones, 86% being singletons. The sequencing input was peripheral blood. The source is a young woman with active or convalescent COVID-19.

The chain carries TRBV5-1 and TRBJ2-2, with a tentative D call TRBD2 (6 bases). Trimming pared 7 bases from V and 5 bases from J, leaving 12 bases between. CDR3 length: 13 residues. Germline assignment: CDR1 SGHRS and CDR2 YFSETQ. CDR3 region: CASVRDFTGELFF. The CDR3 DNA is TGCGCCAGCGTCCGGGACTTTACCGGGGAGCTGTTTTTT.

Only a few counts were recorded for this clone. The chain combines TRBV7-2 with TRBJ2-3; 16 nucleotides align to TRBD2. Germline assignment: CDR1 SGHTA and CDR2 FQGNSA. Losses at the gene ends were 3 bases for V and 5 bases for J; bases not matched to a gene: 5. The CDR3 is 17 residues long. CDR3 in amino acids: CASSFGTSGGAIDTQYF. In nucleotides, the CDR3 is TGTGCCAGCAGCTTTGGGACTAGCGGGGGGGCCATAGATACGCAGTATTTT.

DNA of the CDR3: TGTGCCAGCAGTGCCCGGACGGGGGGGACTCGACGAAACAATGAGCAGTTCTTC. It translates to CASSARTGGTRRNNEQFF. The chain carries TRBV6-2 or TRBV6-3 and TRBJ2-1, with 8 bases matching TRBD2. The CDR3 is 18 residues long. CDR1 is MNHEY and CDR2 is SVGEGT in the germline V gene. With V trimmed by 5 bases and J by 5 bases, 17 bases remained unmatched.

The chain links TRBV5-5 to TRBJ1-5; D gene ambiguous. The germline V gene has CDR1 SGHKS and CDR2 YYEKEE (reference sequence). Trimming cost V 5 bases and J 0 bases, with 9 bases left between them. CDR3 length equals 14 residues. The CDR3 is CASRPDISNQPQHF. Here the CDR3 DNA reads TGTGCCAGCAGACCTGACATTAGCAATCAGCCCCAGCATTTT.

The chain links TRBV5-1 to TRBJ1-1, with TRBD1 matching over 7 bases. CDR1 is SGHRS and CDR2 is YFSETQ in the germline V gene. The CDR3 runs 13 residues. With V trimmed by 0 bases and J by 8 bases, 4 bases remained unmatched. This chain's CDR3 is CASSLVAGGEAFF. CDR3 nucleotide sequence: TGCGCCAGCAGCTTGGTGGCAGGGGGGGAAGCTTTCTTT.

This chain links TRBV27 with TRBJ1-5; 8 nucleotides align to TRBD1. This CDR3 has 15 residues. J was trimmed by 4 bases and V by 6 bases; bases with no gene match: 8. The germline CDR1 and CDR2 sequences are MNHEY and SMNVEV (reference sequence). The CDR3 DNA reads TGTGCCAGCAGCAAAGGGACAGGACAGAATCAGCCCCAGCATTTT. Its protein product is CASSKGTGQNQPQHF.

The V and J genes are TRBV4-3 and TRBJ2-1; a possible D gene is TRBD2 (6 bases). The V end was cut by 2 bases, the J end by 7 bases, with 15 bases between. The CDR3 runs 15 residues. Germline lookup yields CDR1 LGHNA and CDR2 YSLEER. CDR3 nucleotide sequence: TGCGCCAGCAGCCAATATAGAAGCGGGCTTAATGAGCAGTTCTTC. Encoded protein: CASSQYRSGLNEQFF.

This clone was observed a single time. Here the CDR3 omits its conserved ending phenylalanine or tryptophan, so a read error is the likely source. The DNA is left out, because the CDR3 cannot be placed on it with certainty; the CDR3 is given as TCRdb lists it. The chain is built from TRBV21-1 and TRBJ1-6; the D call of TRBD1 is as the table states it, not checked on the DNA. TRBV21-1 is recorded as a pseudogene. With termini counted, the CDR3 has 8 amino acids. This CDR3 reads CAPIGAHT.

The table lists this clone with a few counts. At one boundary the junction diverges from the germline segment, which might be a read error. The chain joins TRBV5-5 to TRBJ1-3; no clear D. CDR1 is SGHKS, CDR2 YYEKEE, per germline (reference sequence). This CDR3 has 18 residues. The CDR3 region is CASSLAPALGVSGNTIYF. The CDR3 DNA reads TGTGCCAGCAGTTTGGCGCCCGCTCTAGGTGTCTCTGGAAACACCATATATTTT.

The chain combines TRBV10-1 with TRBJ1-4; tentatively, D is TRBD1 (6 bases). CDR1 is WNHNN and CDR2 is SYGVQD in the germline V gene (reference sequence). Trimming removed 10 bases from V and 4 bases from J, with 16 bases in between. The CDR3 consists of 14 residues. CDR3 sequence: CANKPGVVNEKLFF. In nucleotides, the CDR3 is TGCGCCAACAAACCAGGGGTGGTTAATGAAAAACTGTTTTTT.

The V call is TRBV14, the J call TRBJ1-6, with TRBD1 matching over 8 bases. CDR3 length equals 14 residues. Trimming took 4 bases from V and 10 from J; bases not matched to a gene: 6. Germline V lookup: CDR1 SGHDN, CDR2 FVKESK. CDR3 DNA: TGTGCCAGCAGCCCCCGGACAGGGCGATCACCCCTCCACTTT. It translates to CASSPRTGRSPLHF.

V and J are TRBV6-5 and TRBJ1-3; D uncertain. Trimming removed 6 bases at V and 3 bases at J, with 12 bases between. The CDR3 consists of 14 residues. Germline CDR1 and CDR2: MNHEY and SVGAGI. The CDR3 is CASSPGGSGNTIYF. DNA of the CDR3: TGTGCCAGCAGCCCCGGAGGGAGTGGAAACACCATATATTTT.

The chain uses TRBV6-5 and TRBJ1-3, with TRBD1 matching over 12 bases. J gave up 4 bases and V 6 bases, and 4 bases lay outside the gene matches. Germline lookup yields CDR1 MNHEY and CDR2 SVGAGI. CDR3 length equals 15 residues. This CDR3 is CASSGDRGLGNTIYF. CDR3 nucleotides: TGTGCCAGCAGCGGGGACAGGGGGCTCGGAAACACCATATATTTT.

The chain carries TRBV7-9 and TRBJ2-7; 9 bases fit TRBD1. CDR1 SEHNR and CDR2 FQNEAQ come from the germline V gene (reference sequence). V trimming: 3 bases; J trimming: 13 bases; junction bases outside the gene matches: 7. The CDR3 is 12 residues long. This CDR3 is CASSLGTGLRYF. As DNA, the CDR3 is TGTGCCAGCAGCTTGGGGACAGGGTTACGCTACTTC.

The CDR3 bases are TGTGCCAGCAGCTTGTGGCCAGTACCCTACGAGCAGTACTTC. This encodes CASSLWPVPYEQYF. The chain employs TRBV5-6 and TRBJ2-7, with D uncertain. This CDR3 spans 14 amino acids. The germline V gene encodes CDR1 SGHDT and CDR2 YYEEEE. V dropped 1 base and J dropped 2 bases, with 10 bases sitting between them.

This chain joins TRBV6-5 and TRBJ1-2; D is uncertain. V lost 6 bases to trimming and J lost 9 bases, with 17 bases between them. Germline assignment: CDR1 MNHEY and CDR2 SVGAGI. This CDR3 is 13 amino acids long. CDR3 nucleotide sequence: TGTGCCAGCAGCCCCACCCAGGTGACTAGCTACACCTTC. This codes for CASSPTQVTSYTF.

The chain couples TRBV2 to TRBJ1-1; a weak D match, TRBD1 (5 bases). The CDR3 consists of 13 residues. Trimming cost V 10 bases and J 2 bases, with 14 bases left between them. Germline CDR1 reads SNHLY; CDR2 reads FYNNEI. CDR3 bases: TGTGCCAACGCGGCAGGGTTTAACACTGAAGCTTTCTTT. Encoded protein: CANAAGFNTEAFF.

The chain joins TRBV6-5 to TRBJ1-1; D might be TRBD1 (6 bases). This CDR3 region has 13 residues. V lost 7 bases to trimming and J lost 3 bases, with 12 bases between them. Germline V gene data show CDR1 as MNHEY and CDR2 as SVGAGI. The CDR3 bases are TGTGCCAGCAAAAAAGGGGGGGACACTGAAGCTTTCTTT. It encodes CASKKGGDTEAFF.

The V and J genes are TRBV7-6 and TRBJ1-1, with a tentative D call TRBD1 (6 bases). V shed 4 bases and J shed 3 bases, with 27 bases lying between them. Per germline, CDR1 SGHVS and CDR2 FNYEAQ. The CDR3 length is 19 residues. The chain's CDR3 is CASSSTRGGAYTFYTEAFF. The CDR3 DNA reads TGTGCCAGCAGCTCAACTCGTGGGGGGGCTTATACCTTCTACACTGAAGCTTTCTTT.